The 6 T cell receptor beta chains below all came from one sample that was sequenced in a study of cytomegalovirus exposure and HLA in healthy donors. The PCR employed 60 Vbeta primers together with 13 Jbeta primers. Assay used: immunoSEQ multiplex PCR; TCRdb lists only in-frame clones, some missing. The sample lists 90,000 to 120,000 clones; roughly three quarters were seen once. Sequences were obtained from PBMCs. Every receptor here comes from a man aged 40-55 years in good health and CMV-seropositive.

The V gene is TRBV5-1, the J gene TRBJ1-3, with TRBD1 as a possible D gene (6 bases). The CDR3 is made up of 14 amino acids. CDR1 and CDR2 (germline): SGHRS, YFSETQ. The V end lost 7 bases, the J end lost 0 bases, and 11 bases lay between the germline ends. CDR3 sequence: CASGKGGSGNTIYF. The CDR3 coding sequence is TGCGCCAGCGGTAAAGGGGGCTCTGGAAACACCATATATTTT.

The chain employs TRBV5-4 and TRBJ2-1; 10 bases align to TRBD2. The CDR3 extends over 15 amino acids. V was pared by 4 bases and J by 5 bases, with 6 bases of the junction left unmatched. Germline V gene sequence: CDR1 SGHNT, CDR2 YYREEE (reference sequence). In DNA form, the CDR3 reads TGTGCCAGCAGCACAGTAGCGGGAGGTAACAATGAGCAGTTCTTC. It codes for CASSTVAGGNNEQFF.

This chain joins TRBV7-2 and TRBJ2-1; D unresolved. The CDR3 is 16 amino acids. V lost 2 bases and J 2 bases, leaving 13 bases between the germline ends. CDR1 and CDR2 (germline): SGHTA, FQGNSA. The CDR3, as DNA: TGTGCCAGCAGCTTACGCGGTGTAAAACCCTACAATGAGCAGTTCTTC. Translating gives CASSLRGVKPYNEQFF. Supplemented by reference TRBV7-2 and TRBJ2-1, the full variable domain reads GAGVSQSPSNKVTEKGKDVELRCDPISGHTALYWYRQSLGQGLEFLIYFQGNSAPDKSGLPSDRFSAERTGGSVSTLTIQRTQQEDSAVYLCASSLRGVKPYNEQFFGPGTRLTVL.

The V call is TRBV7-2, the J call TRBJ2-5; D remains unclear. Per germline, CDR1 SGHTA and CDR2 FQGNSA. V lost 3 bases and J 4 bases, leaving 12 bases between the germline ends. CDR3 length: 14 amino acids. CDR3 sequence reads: CASSFPELIETQYF. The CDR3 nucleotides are TGTGCCAGCAGCTTCCCTGAGCTAATAGAGACCCAGTACTTC.

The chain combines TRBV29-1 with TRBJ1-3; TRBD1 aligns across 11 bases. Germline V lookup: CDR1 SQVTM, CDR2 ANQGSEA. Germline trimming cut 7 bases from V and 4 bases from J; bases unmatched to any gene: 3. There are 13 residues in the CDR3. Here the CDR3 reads CSGGQGGGNTIYF. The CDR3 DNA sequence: TGCAGCGGGGGACAGGGGGGCGGAAACACCATATATTTT.

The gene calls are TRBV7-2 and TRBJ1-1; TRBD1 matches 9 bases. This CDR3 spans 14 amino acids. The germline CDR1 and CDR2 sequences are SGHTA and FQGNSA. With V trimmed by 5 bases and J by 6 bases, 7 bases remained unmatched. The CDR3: CASSMTGGSAEAFF. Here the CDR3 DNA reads TGTGCCAGCAGCATGACAGGGGGTAGCGCTGAAGCTTTCTTT. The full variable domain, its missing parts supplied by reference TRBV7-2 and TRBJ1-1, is GAGVSQSPSNKVTEKGKDVELRCDPISGHTALYWYRQSLGQGLEFLIYFQGNSAPDKSGLPSDRFSAERTGGSVSTLTIQRTQQEDSAVYLCASSMTGGSAEAFFGQGTRLTVV.